This section outlines one T cell receptor (beta chain) sequence together with its context. The data belong to a study of blood T cell repertoires in COVID-19. In terms of age and location, participants ranged from roughly 18 to 95 years and lived in about two dozen US areas. Germline CDR1 and CDR2: MNHEY and SMNVEV (reference sequence). Trimming pared 8 bases from V and 1 base from J, leaving 16 bases between. The CDR3 runs 15 residues. Libraries were prepared by immunoSEQ multiplex PCR; TCRdb keeps only in-frame clonotypes and omits some of them. Of approximately 280,000 clones listed, nearly 90% are singletons.

The origin of this receptor is a woman under 30 with acute COVID-19. This rearrangement joins TRBV27 to TRBJ2-3, with D perhaps TRBD1 (6 bases). The sequenced sample was PBMCs or T cells enriched from blood (not recorded which). Here the CDR3 DNA reads TGTGCCAGCTCCGCCTTGGACAGCCGCACAGATACGCAGTATTTT. This encodes CASSALDSRTDTQYF.